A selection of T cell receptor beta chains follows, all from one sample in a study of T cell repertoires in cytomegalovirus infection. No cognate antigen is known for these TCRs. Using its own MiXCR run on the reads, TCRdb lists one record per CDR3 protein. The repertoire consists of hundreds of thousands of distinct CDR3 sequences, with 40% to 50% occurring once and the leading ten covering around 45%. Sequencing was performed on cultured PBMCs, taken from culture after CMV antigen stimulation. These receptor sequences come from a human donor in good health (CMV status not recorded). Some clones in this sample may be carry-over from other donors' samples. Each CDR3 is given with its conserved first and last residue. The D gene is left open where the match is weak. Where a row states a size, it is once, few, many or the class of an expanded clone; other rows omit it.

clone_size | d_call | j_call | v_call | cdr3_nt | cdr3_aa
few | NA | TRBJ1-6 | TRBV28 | TGTGCCAGCAGTTTATTAGGGGACTCAAATTCACCCCTCCACTTT | CASSLLGDSNSPLHF
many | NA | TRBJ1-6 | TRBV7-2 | TGTGCCAGCAGCGTAGTGGGGGCCTCAAGGGGATCACCCCTCCACTTT | CASSVVGASRGSPLHF
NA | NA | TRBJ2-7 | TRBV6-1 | TGTGCCAGTCTTTCGTCGTACGAGCAGTACTTC | CASLSSYEQYF
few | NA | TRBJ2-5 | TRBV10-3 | TGTGCCATCAGCGCGGGACGGAGCCAAGAGACCCAGTACTTC | CAISAGRSQETQYF
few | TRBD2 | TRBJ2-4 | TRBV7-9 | TGTGCCAGCAGCTTAGAGCGGGGAATGGCCAAAAACATTCAGTACTTC | CASSLERGMAKNIQYF
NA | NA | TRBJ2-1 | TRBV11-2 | TGTGCCAGCAGCTCGATTCTAGTGAATGAGCAGTTCTTC | CASSSILVNEQFF
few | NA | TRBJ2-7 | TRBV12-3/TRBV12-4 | TGTGCCAGCACGTCCCTTAGTAGGGATTCAGAGCAGTACTTC | CASTSLSRDSEQYF
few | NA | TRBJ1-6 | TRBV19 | TGTGCCAGTAGTTGGACCACATCCAATTCACCCCTCCACTTT | CASSWTTSNSPLHF
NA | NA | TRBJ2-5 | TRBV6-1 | TGTGCCAGCAGAGAACGGACATTGGAGTCGGAGACCCAGTACTTC | CASRERTLESETQYF
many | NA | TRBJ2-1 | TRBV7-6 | TGTGCCAGCAGCTTAAAGTCAGGCAGCTCCTACAATGAGCAGTTCTTC | CASSLKSGSSYNEQFF
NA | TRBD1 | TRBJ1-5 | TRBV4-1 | TGCGCCAGCAGCCAGGGGACAGGCGGCAATCAGCCCCAGCATTTT | CASSQGTGGNQPQHF
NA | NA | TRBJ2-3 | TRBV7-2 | TGTGCCAGCAGCCCATACCGGGACCCCACAGATACGCAGTATTTT | CASSPYRDPTDTQYF
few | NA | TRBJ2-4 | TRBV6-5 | TGTGCCAGCAGTTCAATCAGGCGGCGGGGGCCAGAGGGCATTCAGTACTTC | CASSSIRRRGPEGIQYF
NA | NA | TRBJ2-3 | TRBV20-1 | TGCAGTGGTCCGCATGGAGATACGCAGTATTTT | CSGPHGDTQYF
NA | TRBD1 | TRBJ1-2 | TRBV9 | TGTGCCAGCGCCGGCGGGAGGGGGCTTGGCTACACCTTC | CASAGGRGLGYTF
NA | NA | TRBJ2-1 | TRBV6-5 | TGTGCCACCCTCTCGAGTAGGCCTTCGCGGGAGCAGTTCTTC | CATLSSRPSREQFF
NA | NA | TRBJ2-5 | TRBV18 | TGTGCCAGCTCACCTGCGGCCCAAGAGACCCAGTACTTC | CASSPAAQETQYF
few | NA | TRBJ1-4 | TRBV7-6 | TGTGCCAGCAGCCCCTCTCGAAACAGGGTGGAAAAACTGTTTTTT | CASSPSRNRVEKLFF
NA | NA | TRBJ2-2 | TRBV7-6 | TGTGCCAGCAGCAACTTCGGGGAGAGGACCGGGGAGCTGTTTTTT | CASSNFGERTGELFF
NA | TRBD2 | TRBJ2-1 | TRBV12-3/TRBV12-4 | TGTGCCAGCAGTCGACTAGCGGGAGTTAGTGAGCGGTTCTTC | CASSRLAGVSERFF
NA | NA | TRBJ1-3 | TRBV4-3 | TGCGCCAGCAGCCAAGATTCTGCGACTGGAAACACCATATATTTT | CASSQDSATGNTIYF
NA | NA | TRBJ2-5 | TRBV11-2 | TGTGCCAGCAGCACCTGGGACTACCAAGAGACCCAGTACTTC | CASSTWDYQETQYF
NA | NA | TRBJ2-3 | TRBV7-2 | TGTGCCAGCAGCTTGAGGGACCCGGAACGCACAGATACGCAGTATTTT | CASSLRDPERTDTQYF
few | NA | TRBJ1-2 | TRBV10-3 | TGTGCCATCAGTCATGACTATGGCTACACCTTC | CAISHDYGYTF
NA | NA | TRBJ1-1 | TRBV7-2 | TGTGCCAGCACTTTCCTACAGGGTGCTGAAGCTTTCTTT | CASTFLQGAEAFF
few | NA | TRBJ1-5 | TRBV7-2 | TGTGCCAGCAGCCAGCGAGGGGGTAGCAATCAGCCCCAGCATTTT | CASSQRGGSNQPQHF
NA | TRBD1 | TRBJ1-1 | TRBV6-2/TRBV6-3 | TGTGCCCGCAGTTCCGTGACAGGGGCGGACACTGAAGCTTTCTTT | CARSSVTGADTEAFF
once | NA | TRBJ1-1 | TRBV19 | TGTGCCAGTAGTATCACAGGGTCAGTCAACACTGAAGCTTTCTTT | CASSITGSVNTEAFF
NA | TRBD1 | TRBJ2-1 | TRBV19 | TGTGCCAGTACCTCAATCCGAGGACAGGGTAGAGATGAGCAGTTCTTC | CASTSIRGQGRDEQFF
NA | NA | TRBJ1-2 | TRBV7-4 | TGTGCCAGCAGCTTAGGAGATGGGGCCACCTATGGCTACACCTTC | CASSLGDGATYGYTF
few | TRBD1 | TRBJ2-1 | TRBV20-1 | TGCAGTGCTAGAGATGTCAGGGGGTTTTACAATGAGCAGTTCTTC | CSARDVRGFYNEQFF
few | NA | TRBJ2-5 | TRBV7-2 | TGTGCCAGCAGCTTGACCAGATCGAAAGAGACCCAGTACTTC | CASSLTRSKETQYF
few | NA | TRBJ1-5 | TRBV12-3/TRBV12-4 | TGTGCCAGCAGTCCGCGAGGGGCGAAGGGCCGTCAGCCCCAGCATTTT | CASSPRGAKGRQPQHF
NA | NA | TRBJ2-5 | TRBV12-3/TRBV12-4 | TGTGCCAGCAGTTTCACAGGGTTGTACCAAGAGACCCAGTACTTC | CASSFTGLYQETQYF
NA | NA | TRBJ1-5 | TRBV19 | TGTGCCAGTAGTATCTACCCCCTGGGGGGTAGCAATCAGCCCCAGCATTTT | CASSIYPLGGSNQPQHF
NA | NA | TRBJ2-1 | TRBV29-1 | TGCAGCGTTGAGGCCCACGGGGCCTACAATGAGCAGTTCTTC | CSVEAHGAYNEQFF
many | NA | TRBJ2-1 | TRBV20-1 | TGCAGTGCTAGAGATCGGGTGGGGGCATACAATGAGCAGTTCTTC | CSARDRVGAYNEQFF
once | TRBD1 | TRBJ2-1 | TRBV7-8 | TGTGCCAGCAGCTTAGCGCGGTTGGGGGGGACAGGGGTTTTCGATGAGCAGTTCTTC | CASSLARLGGTGVFDEQFF
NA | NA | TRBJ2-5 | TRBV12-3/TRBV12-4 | TGTGCCAGCAGTAGTTACAGGGAGGTTCGAGAGACCCAGTACTTC | CASSSYREVRETQYF
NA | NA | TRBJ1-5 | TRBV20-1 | TGCAGTGCTAGGGGGGAGTTCAATCAGCCCCAGCATTTT | CSARGEFNQPQHF
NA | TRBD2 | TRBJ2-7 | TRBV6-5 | TGTGCCAGCAGTTACGCAGCGGGGATCTACGAGCAGTACTTC | CASSYAAGIYEQYF
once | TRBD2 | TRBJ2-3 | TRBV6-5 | TGTGCCAGCATGGGACTAGCGGGAGATACGCAGTATTTT | CASMGLAGDTQYF
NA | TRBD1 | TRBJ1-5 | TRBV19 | TGTGCCAGTAGTATGGGACAGACGAATAGCAATCAGCCCCAGCATTTT | CASSMGQTNSNQPQHF
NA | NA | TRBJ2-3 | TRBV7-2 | TGTGCCAGCAGCTTAGAGTACTTGACAGATACGCAGTATTTT | CASSLEYLTDTQYF
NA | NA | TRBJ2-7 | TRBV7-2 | TGTGCCAGCAGTTTATCCGACTTTAGCTCCTACGAGCAGTACTTC | CASSLSDFSSYEQYF
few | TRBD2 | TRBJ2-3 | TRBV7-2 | TGTGCCAGCAGCCCGGGGACTATCAACACAGATACGCAGTATTTT | CASSPGTINTDTQYF
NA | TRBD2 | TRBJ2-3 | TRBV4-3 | TGCGCCAGCAGCCAAGATCCGATAGCGGGAGTAGTCGATACGCAGTATTTT | CASSQDPIAGVVDTQYF
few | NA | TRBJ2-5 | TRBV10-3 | TGTGCCATCAGTGAGTCGCAGACTCTCCAAGAGACCCAGTACTTC | CAISESQTLQETQYF
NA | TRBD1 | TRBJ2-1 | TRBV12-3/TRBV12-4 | TGTGCCAGCAGGCCGGGACAGGGGGCCTACAATGAGCAGTTCTTC | CASRPGQGAYNEQFF
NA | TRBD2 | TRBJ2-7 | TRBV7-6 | TGTGCCAGCAGCTTATCCCGCGGGGGGGTAAAGGAGCAGTACTTC | CASSLSRGGVKEQYF
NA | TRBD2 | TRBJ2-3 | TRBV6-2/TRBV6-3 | TGTGCCACCTCTCTAGCGGGAGGATTGGATACGCAGTATTTT | CATSLAGGLDTQYF
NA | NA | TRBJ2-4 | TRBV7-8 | TGTGCCAGCACCCCCCTTTGGGGAGGAGCCAAAAACATTCAGTACTTC | CASTPLWGGAKNIQYF
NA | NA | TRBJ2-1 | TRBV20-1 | TGCAGTGCTAGAGTGGCTAGCAGTAACTCCTACAATGAGCAGTTCTTC | CSARVASSNSYNEQFF
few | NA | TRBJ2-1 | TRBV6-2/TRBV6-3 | TGTGCCAGCAGCCTTAGACTAGGCGAGCAGTTCTTC | CASSLRLGEQFF
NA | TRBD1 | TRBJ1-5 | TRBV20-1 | TGCAGTGCTAGAGGGACAGGGGGCGGTCAGCCCCAGCATTTT | CSARGTGGGQPQHF
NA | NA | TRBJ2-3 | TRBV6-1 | TGTGCCAGCAGTGAATCTGGAGCAGATACGCAGTATTTT | CASSESGADTQYF
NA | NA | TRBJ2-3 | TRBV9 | TGTGCCAGCAGCCCCACGGGCATAAGCGGGACAGATACGCAGTATTTT | CASSPTGISGTDTQYF
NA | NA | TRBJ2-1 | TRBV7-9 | TGTGCCAGCAGTCCCGTCCAGCCCTACGAGCAGTTCTTC | CASSPVQPYEQFF